This T cell receptor beta chain originates from a study of cytomegalovirus exposure and HLA in healthy donors. Study conclusions and caveats: Among donors in an Asian-associated ancestry cluster, a later analysis reportedly found fewer N-insertions than the approximately 700-donor mean. It was reported that the classifier diagnosed cytomegalovirus status with high specificity and sensitivity in both the original and validation cohorts.

Researchers ran the PCR with 60 Vbeta and 13 Jbeta primers. Some clones are missing from TCRdb's copy, which holds only in-frame ones; the method was immunoSEQ multiplex PCR. The sample consists of about 98,000 clones, around 86% of them appearing once. The CDR3 extends over 13 amino acids. Trimming cost V 5 bases and J 10 bases, with 16 bases left between them. Germline CDR1 reads MNHEY; CDR2 reads SVGAGI. Concerning this clone itself: Its cognate antigen is unknown.

Material for sequencing was PBMCs. The receptor was derived from a female donor in good health and CMV-seropositive. The chain joins TRBV6-5 to TRBJ2-3; D is possibly TRBD2 (5 bases). Here the CDR3 reads CASSPRGGGAQYF. DNA of the CDR3: TGTGCCAGCAGTCCCCGGGGTGGCGGTGCGCAGTATTTT.